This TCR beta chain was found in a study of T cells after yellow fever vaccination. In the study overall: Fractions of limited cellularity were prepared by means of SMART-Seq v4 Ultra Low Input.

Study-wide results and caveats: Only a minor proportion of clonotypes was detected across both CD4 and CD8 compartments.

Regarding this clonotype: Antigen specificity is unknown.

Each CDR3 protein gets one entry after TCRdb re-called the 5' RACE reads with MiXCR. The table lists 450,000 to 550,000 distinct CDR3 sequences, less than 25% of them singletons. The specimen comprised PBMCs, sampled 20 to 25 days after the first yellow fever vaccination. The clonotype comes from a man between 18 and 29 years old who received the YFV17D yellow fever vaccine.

The CDR3 region has the DNA TGTGCCAGCAGCTGGGACAGGGTCCCCGGGGAGCTGTTTTTT. Encoded protein: CASSWDRVPGELFF. This sequence joins TRBV7-2 and TRBJ2-2; 9 bases are a match to TRBD1. The germline gives CDR1 SGHTA, CDR2 FQGNSA. The CDR3 is 14 amino acids. V gave up 4 bases and J gave up 6 bases; unmatched junction bases: 3.